This TCR beta chain was found in a study of blood T cells in healthy people across ages. Primers used in a second PCR of about 6 to 11 cycles were a sample-barcoded 5' primer and a J-beta primer mix. TCRdb used MiXCR to reprocess the 5' RACE reads, holding one entry per CDR3 protein. Counted here are hundreds of thousands of distinct CDR3 sequences, approximately 25% occurring once; the ten biggest clones make up under 10%. The sample was also reused in another study, on T cells of mothers and their children. Per that study: Reads recorded for TCR beta CDR3 numbered over 8.5 million per mother and several million per child.

This TCR was recovered from a boy younger than 18 in good health. The specimen was blood.

The CDR3 DNA sequence: TGTGCCAGCAGACAGAGGGAGATCCAAGAGACCCAGTACTTC. This codes for CASRQREIQETQYF. This rearrangement joins TRBV5-5 to TRBJ2-5, with a tentative D call TRBD2 (5 bases). Per the germline V gene, CDR1 is SGHKS and CDR2 is YYEKEE (reference sequence). CDR3 length: 14 amino acids. Trimming stripped 5 bases from V and 1 base from J, with 12 bases between.